Below are 30 T cell receptor beta chains sequenced from a single sample in a study of blood T cell repertoires in COVID-19. Libraries were prepared by immunoSEQ multiplex PCR; TCRdb keeps only in-frame clonotypes and omits some of them. This repertoire shows some 310,000 clones, around nine tenths found once; its top ten account for roughly a tenth. Sequenced input: PBMCs or T cells enriched from blood (not recorded which). These receptors were taken from a woman in her twenties or thirties who had recovered from COVID-19.

The V gene is TRBV5-8, the J gene TRBJ2-3, with D tentatively TRBD2 (5 bases). This CDR3 contains 14 residues. V was trimmed by 0 bases and J by 4 bases, leaving 9 bases between them. Germline CDR1 SGHTS, CDR2 YDEGEE. In DNA form, the CDR3 reads TGTGCCAGCAGCTTGGGTGAGGGCTCAGATACGCAGTATTTT. Amino acid sequence: CASSLGEGSDTQYF.

This chain links TRBV4-2 with TRBJ2-3, with 11 bases lining up with TRBD2. V lost 2 bases and J lost 0; bases outside the gene matches: 7. Germline CDR1 LGHNA, CDR2 YNFKEQ. The CDR3 is made up of 18 amino acids. CDR3 protein: CASSQIGTSGSSTDTQYF. CDR3 DNA: TGTGCCAGCAGCCAAATCGGGACTAGCGGATCTAGCACAGATACGCAGTATTTT.

The rearrangement joins TRBV5-8 to TRBJ2-3; tentative D call: TRBD2 (6 bases). Trimming removed 6 bases at V and 1 base at J, with 24 bases between. Germline V gene lookup returns CDR1 SGHTS and CDR2 YDEGEE. The CDR3 runs 18 residues. As DNA, the CDR3 is TGTGCCAGCACCGCGATTTCCTGGTCTAGCGTTCGCACAGATACGCAGTATTTT. The encoded protein is CASTAISWSSVRTDTQYF.

The chain recombines TRBV12-5 with TRBJ2-7; D not certain. V lost 3 bases and J 0 bases, leaving 12 bases between the germline ends. This CDR3 has 15 residues. CDR1 is LGHNT and CDR2 is FRNRAP in the germline V gene. Written as DNA, the CDR3 is TGTGCTAGTGGTTTAGGTCGGAGCAGCTCCTACGAGCAGTACTTC. Translating it yields CASGLGRSSSYEQYF. Complete variable domain (other parts from reference TRBV12-5 and TRBJ2-7): DARVTQTPRHKVTEMGQEVTMRCQPILGHNTVFWYRQTMMQGLELLAYFRNRAPLDDSGMPKDRFSAEMPDATLATLKIQPSEPRDSAVYFCASGLGRSSSYEQYFGPGTRLTVT.

Of note for this clone: At the DNA level, this CDR3 is encoded by other sequences in the same sample as well. The chain uses TRBV2 and TRBJ1-1; TRBD1 aligns across 9 bases. After removal of 4 bases from V and 5 bases from J, the junction contained 2 bases not matched to a gene. The CDR3 totals 13 residues. Germline assignment: CDR1 SNHLY and CDR2 FYNNEI. CDR3 loop: CASSGQGGTEAFF. The CDR3 region has the DNA TGTGCCAGCAGTGGACAGGGGGGGACTGAAGCTTTCTTT.

This sequence joins TRBV11-2 and TRBJ1-1; 8 bases align to TRBD1. Germline CDR1 is SGHAT and CDR2 is FQNNGV. The CDR3 consists of 15 residues. J lost 4 bases, V lost 3 bases, and 7 bases had no gene match. CDR3: CASSFRTGGTTEAFF. As DNA, the CDR3 is TGTGCCAGCAGCTTCCGAACAGGGGGGACCACTGAAGCTTTCTTT.

This rearrangement joins TRBV9 to TRBJ2-1, with D hard to call. This CDR3 has 13 amino acids. Germline CDR1 SGDLS, CDR2 YYNGEE. Deletions cut 3 bases from V and 16 bases from J, with 20 bases between. The CDR3 spells CASSETPMAAQFF. Here the CDR3 DNA reads TGTGCCAGCAGCGAGACCCCCATGGCGGCGCAATTCTTC.

V gene TRBV6-4 combines with J gene TRBJ1-2, with D maybe TRBD1 (6 bases). V was shortened by 2 bases and J by 7 bases, with 8 bases between the two germline ends. From germline, CDR1 is MRHNA and CDR2 SNTAGT. This CDR3 has 12 residues. This CDR3 is CASSDADSGYTF. CDR3 coding DNA: TGTGCCAGCAGTGACGCGGACAGTGGCTACACCTTC.

This clone was recorded only once. The rearrangement joins TRBV10-3 to TRBJ2-3; TRBD2 matches at 12 bases. Per the germline V gene, CDR1 is ENHRY and CDR2 is SYGVKD. The length of the CDR3 is 15 residues. J was trimmed by 3 bases and V by 6 bases; bases with no gene match: 4. The CDR3 sequence: CAIRTGTSGTDTQYF. The DNA for the CDR3 is TGTGCCATCAGAACCGGGACTAGCGGGACAGATACGCAGTATTTT.

The CDR3 DNA is TGTGCCAGCAGGGTAAATACAGGGAGTGACTATGGCTACACCTTC. Protein product: CASRVNTGSDYGYTF. The chain uses TRBV6-5 and TRBJ1-2, with D perhaps TRBD1 (6 bases). Trimming removed 6 bases at V and 3 bases at J, with 17 bases between. The CDR3 runs to 15 residues. Germline loops: CDR1 MNHEY, CDR2 SVGAGI.

The rearrangement joins TRBV7-8 to TRBJ1-2; D gene ambiguous. This CDR3 has 15 residues. Germline-derived CDR1 and CDR2 are SGHVS and FQNEAQ. The ends were cut back, 4 bases at V and 5 bases at J, with 17 bases in the middle. The CDR3 spells CASSSSRVSAYGYTF. The CDR3, as DNA: TGTGCCAGCAGCTCTAGCCGTGTCAGCGCGTATGGCTACACCTTC. Complete variable domain (other parts from reference TRBV7-8 and TRBJ1-2): GAGVSQSPRYKVAKRGQDVALRCDPISGHVSLFWYQQALGQGPEFLTYFQNEAQLDKSGLPSDRFFAERPEGSVSTLKIQRTQQEDSAVYLCASSSSRVSAYGYTFGSGTRLTVV.

This clone has a handful of counts. The chain is built from TRBV14 and TRBJ1-3; no clear D. The germline V gene has CDR1 SGHDN and CDR2 FVKESK. The CDR3 totals 17 residues. Trimming cost V 4 bases and J 0 bases, with 16 bases left between them. The CDR3 nucleotides are TGTGCCAGCAGCCCGCTCGGTAGCGCCAGCTCTGGAAACACCATATATTTT. Translating gives CASSPLGSASSGNTIYF.

The chain uses TRBV5-1 and TRBJ2-1; a weak D match, TRBD1 (5 bases). Trimming left V 3 bases short and J 3 bases short, with 10 bases between. CDR3 length: 14 residues. Germline CDR1 is SGHRS and CDR2 is YFSETQ. CDR3: CASSYDDSYNEQFF. The CDR3 region has the DNA TGCGCCAGCAGCTACGATGACAGCTACAATGAGCAGTTCTTC. Full variable domain (remainder filled in from reference TRBV5-1 and TRBJ2-1): KAGVTQTPRYLIKTRGQQVTLSCSPISGHRSVSWYQQTPGQGLQFLFEYFSETQRNKGNFPGRFSGRQFSNSRSEMNVSTLELGDSALYLCASSYDDSYNEQFFGPGTRLTVL.

The CDR3 region has the DNA TGTGCCAGCAGCTACGATACGGATGAGCAGTTCTTC. It is translated as CASSYDTDEQFF. The chain joins TRBV7-9 to TRBJ2-1; no clear D. This CDR3 has 12 amino acids. Between the trimmed V and J ends, which lost 4 bases and 8 bases, there was a span of 9 bases. Looked up from germline, CDR1 is SEHNR and CDR2 is FQNEAQ (reference sequence).

The rearrangement uses TRBV9 and TRBJ2-1; D possibly corresponds to TRBD2 (6 bases). CDR1 SGDLS and CDR2 YYNGEE come from the germline V gene. Trimming took off 4 bases at V and 3 bases at J, with 17 bases between the two ends. The CDR3 length is 16 residues. The CDR3 nucleotides are TGTGCCAGCAGCCCAACCGGGGGATTAAACTACAATGAGCAGTTCTTC. This gives the protein CASSPTGGLNYNEQFF.

This clone appeared a single time. The chain employs TRBV6-5 and TRBJ2-1; 8 bases align to TRBD2. The CDR3 is 12 residues long. Germline V gives CDR1 MNHEY, CDR2 SVGAGI. The junction had 3 bases not matched to a gene; V was cut back by 5 bases and J by 9 bases. CDR3 region: CASSHGLAEQFF. Here the CDR3 DNA reads TGTGCCAGCAGTCACGGACTAGCTGAGCAGTTCTTC.

This clone turned up a few times. The chain has TRBV3-1 (or the pseudogene TRBV3-2) and TRBJ1-4; no clear D. V was trimmed by 4 bases and J by 1 base, leaving 7 bases between them. Per the germline V gene, CDR1 is LGHDT and CDR2 is YNNKEL (reference sequence). The CDR3 sequence is 14 residues long. CDR3 in amino acids: CASSREGTNEKLFF. The CDR3 DNA reads TGTGCCAGCAGCCGGGAGGGAACTAATGAAAAACTGTTTTTT.

J is TRBJ1-1 and V is TRBV2; a possible D gene is TRBD1 (5 bases). Between the trimmed V and J ends, which lost 2 bases and 0 bases, there was a span of 13 bases. Germline V gene data show CDR1 as SNHLY and CDR2 as FYNNEI. The CDR3 length is 16 residues. CDR3 loop: CASSELPGYMNTEAFF. The DNA of the CDR3 is TGTGCCAGCAGTGAACTGCCAGGGTATATGAACACTGAAGCTTTCTTT.

V and J are TRBV7-2 and TRBJ1-1, with 7 bases identical to TRBD1. The length of the CDR3 is 14 residues. J was trimmed by 9 bases and V by 6 bases; bases with no gene match: 13. Germline-derived CDR1 and CDR2 are SGHTA and FQGNSA. The CDR3 here is CASRDTGAKGKAFF. CDR3 coding DNA: TGTGCCAGCAGGGACACAGGGGCCAAGGGCAAAGCTTTCTTT.

The chain is built from TRBV5-8 and TRBJ2-3; 7 positions agree with TRBD1. The CDR3 covers 15 residues. Germline trimming cut 2 bases from V and 0 bases from J; bases unmatched to any gene: 3. Germline V CDR1 and CDR2: SGHTS, YDEGEE. The DNA of the CDR3 is TGTGCCAGCAGCTTCTACAGGGGTAGCACAGATACGCAGTATTTT. Translating it yields CASSFYRGSTDTQYF.

The genes are TRBV24-1 and TRBJ2-3, with 11 bases matching TRBD1. The CDR3 has 14 amino acids. The germline CDR1 and CDR2 sequences are KGHDR and SFDVKD. The V and J ends lost 4 bases and 6 bases, in that order; junction bases with no gene match: 2. CDR3 loop: CATSEGQGVDTQYF. CDR3 DNA sequence: TGTGCCACCAGTGAGGGACAGGGGGTGGATACGCAGTATTTT.

The chain is built from TRBV10-1 and TRBJ2-7; 8 bases are shared with TRBD2. From germline, CDR1 is WNHNN and CDR2 SYGVQD (reference sequence). This CDR3 region has 14 residues. Trimming at V came to 3 bases and at J to 5 bases, leaving 6 bases not matched to a gene. The CDR3 loop reads CASSDHGLADEQYF. The CDR3 nucleotides read TGCGCCAGCAGTGACCATGGACTAGCTGACGAGCAGTACTTC.

The chain employs TRBV9 and TRBJ2-3, with 12 bases aligning to TRBD2. This CDR3 has 18 amino acids. Germline trimming cut 2 bases from V and 4 bases from J; bases unmatched to any gene: 11. Per the germline V gene, CDR1 is SGDLS and CDR2 is YYNGEE. In DNA, the CDR3 is TGTGCCAGCAGCGTCCAATCCCCGACTAGCGGGAGACCAGATACGCAGTATTTT. This encodes CASSVQSPTSGRPDTQYF.

V is TRBV19 and J is TRBJ2-7; the match to TRBD1 covers 7 bases. The CDR3 covers 14 residues. Germline trimming cut 7 bases from V and 1 base from J; bases unmatched to any gene: 7. Germline V lookup: CDR1 LNHDA, CDR2 SQIVND (reference sequence). CDR3 loop: CASNRGRGSYEQYF. The CDR3 region has the DNA TGTGCCAGTAATAGGGGGCGCGGATCCTACGAGCAGTACTTC.

J is TRBJ2-7 and V is TRBV2, with 7 bases aligning to TRBD1. The CDR3 sequence is 14 residues long. In germline, CDR1 is SNHLY, CDR2 FYNNEI. V was pared by 4 bases and J by 5 bases, with 8 bases of the junction left unmatched. DNA for the CDR3: TGTGCCAGCAGTGTAAGGGGGCGCAGGAACGAGCAGTACTTC. Encoded protein: CASSVRGRRNEQYF. The full variable domain, in which reference TRBV2 and TRBJ2-7 provide the parts outside the CDR3, is EPEVTQTPSHQVTQMGQEVILRCVPISNHLYFYWYRQILGQKVEFLVSFYNNEISEKSEIFDDQFSVERPDGSNFTLKIRSTKLEDSAMYFCASSVRGRRNEQYFGPGTRLTVT.

CDR3 amino acids: CASSLAGGPIWTGELFF. CDR3 nucleotides: TGTGCCAGCAGCTTAGCGGGAGGGCCTATATGGACCGGGGAGCTGTTTTTT. This chain connects TRBV7-2 to TRBJ2-2; 7 bases fit TRBD2. The length of the CDR3 is 17 residues. Losses at the gene ends were 0 bases for V and 5 bases for J; bases not matched to a gene: 9. Germline V CDR1 and CDR2: SGHTA, FQGNSA.

The chain carries TRBV2 and TRBJ1-6; D may be TRBD1 (6 bases). Germline values: CDR1 SNHLY, CDR2 FYNNEI. The ends were cut back, 10 bases at V and 6 bases at J, with 16 bases in the middle. The CDR3 has 14 amino acids. CDR3 in amino acids: CATRQGIFNSPLHF. The CDR3 DNA reads TGTGCCACCCGTCAGGGGATATTTAATTCACCCCTCCACTTT. The complete variable domain, with remaining parts taken from reference TRBV2 and TRBJ1-6, reads EPEVTQTPSHQVTQMGQEVILRCVPISNHLYFYWYRQILGQKVEFLVSFYNNEISEKSEIFDDQFSVERPDGSNFTLKIRSTKLEDSAMYFCATRQGIFNSPLHFGNGTRLTVT.

This chain connects TRBV18 to TRBJ2-1; 8 nucleotides agree with TRBD1. V was clipped by 1 base and J by 7 bases; unmatched bases: 3. The CDR3 spans 14 residues. Germline assignment: CDR1 KGHSH and CDR2 LQKENI. This chain's CDR3 is CASSPRTGWNEQFF. In nucleotides, the CDR3 is TGTGCCAGCTCACCACGGACAGGGTGGAATGAGCAGTTCTTC.

The V gene is TRBV2, the J gene TRBJ2-1; 7 positions match TRBD2. The CDR3 covers 14 residues. Germline lookup yields CDR1 SNHLY and CDR2 FYNNEI. The junction had 6 bases not matched to a gene; V was cut back by 8 bases and J by 2 bases. The DNA of the CDR3 is TGTGCCAGCTACCGCGGGAGCCCCTACAATGAGCAGTTCTTC. Translation: CASYRGSPYNEQFF. The complete variable domain, with remaining parts taken from reference TRBV2 and TRBJ2-1, reads EPEVTQTPSHQVTQMGQEVILRCVPISNHLYFYWYRQILGQKVEFLVSFYNNEISEKSEIFDDQFSVERPDGSNFTLKIRSTKLEDSAMYFCASYRGSPYNEQFFGPGTRLTVL.

Written as DNA, the CDR3 is TGTGCCATCGGGACAGCCCCAAATCCCGGCCCTGGAAACACCATATATTTT. Translating gives CAIGTAPNPGPGNTIYF. This rearrangement joins TRBV10-3 to TRBJ1-3; 7 positions agree with TRBD1. The V gene end was trimmed by 8 bases and the J gene end by 2 bases; junction bases not matched to a gene: 15. CDR3 length: 17 amino acids. Germline V gene data show CDR1 as ENHRY and CDR2 as SYGVKD.